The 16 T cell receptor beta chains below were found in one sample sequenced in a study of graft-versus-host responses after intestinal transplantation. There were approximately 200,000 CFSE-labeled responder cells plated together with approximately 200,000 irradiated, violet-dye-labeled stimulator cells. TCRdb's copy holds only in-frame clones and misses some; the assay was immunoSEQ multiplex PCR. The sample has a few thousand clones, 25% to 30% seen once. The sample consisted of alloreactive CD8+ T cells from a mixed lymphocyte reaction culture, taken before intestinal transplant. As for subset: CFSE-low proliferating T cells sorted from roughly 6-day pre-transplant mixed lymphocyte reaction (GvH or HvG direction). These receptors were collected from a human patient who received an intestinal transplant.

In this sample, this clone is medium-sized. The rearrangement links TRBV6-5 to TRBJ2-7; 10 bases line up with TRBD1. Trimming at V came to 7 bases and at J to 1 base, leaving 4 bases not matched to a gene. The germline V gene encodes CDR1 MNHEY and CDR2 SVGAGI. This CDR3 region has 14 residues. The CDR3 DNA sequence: TGTGCCAGCACTCCGGGACAGGGGTCCTACGAGCAGTACTTC. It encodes CASTPGQGSYEQYF.

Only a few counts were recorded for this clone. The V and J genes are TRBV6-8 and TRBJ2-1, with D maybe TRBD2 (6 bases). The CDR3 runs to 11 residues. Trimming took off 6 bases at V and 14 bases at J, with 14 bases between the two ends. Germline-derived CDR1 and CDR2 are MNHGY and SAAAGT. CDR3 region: CASRAGLSKFF. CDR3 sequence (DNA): TGTGCCAGCAGGGCGGGACTTAGCAAGTTCTTC.

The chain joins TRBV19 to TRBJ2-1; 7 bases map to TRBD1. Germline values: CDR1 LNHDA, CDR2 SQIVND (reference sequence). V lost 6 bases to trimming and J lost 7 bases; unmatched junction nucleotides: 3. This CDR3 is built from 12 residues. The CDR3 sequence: CASRIQGNEQFF. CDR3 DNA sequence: TGTGCCAGTAGGATACAGGGGAATGAGCAGTTCTTC.

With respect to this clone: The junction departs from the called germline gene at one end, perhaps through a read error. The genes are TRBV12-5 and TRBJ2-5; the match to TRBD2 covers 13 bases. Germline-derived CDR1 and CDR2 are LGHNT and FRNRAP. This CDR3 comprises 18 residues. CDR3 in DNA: TGTGCTAGTGGTTTGGTACCGATACTAGCGGGAGGGCAAGTGACCCAGTACTTC. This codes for CASGLVPILAGGQVTQYF.

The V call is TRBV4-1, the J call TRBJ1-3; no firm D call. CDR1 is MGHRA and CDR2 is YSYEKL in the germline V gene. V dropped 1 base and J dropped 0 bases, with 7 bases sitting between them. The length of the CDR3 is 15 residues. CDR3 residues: CASSQAVHSGNTIYF. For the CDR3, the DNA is TGCGCCAGCAGCCAAGCGGTTCACTCTGGAAACACCATATATTTT.

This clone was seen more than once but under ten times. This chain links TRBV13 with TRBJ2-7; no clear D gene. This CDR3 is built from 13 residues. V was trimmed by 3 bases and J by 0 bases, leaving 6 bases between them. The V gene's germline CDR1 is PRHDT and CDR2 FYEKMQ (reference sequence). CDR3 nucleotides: TGTGCCAGCAGCTTTCGGAGCTCCTACGAGCAGTACTTC. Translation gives CASSFRSSYEQYF.

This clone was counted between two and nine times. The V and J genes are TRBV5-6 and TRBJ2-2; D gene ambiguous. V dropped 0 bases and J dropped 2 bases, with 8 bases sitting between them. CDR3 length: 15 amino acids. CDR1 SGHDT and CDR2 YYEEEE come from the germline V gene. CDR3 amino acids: CASSLVAINTGELFF. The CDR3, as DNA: TGTGCCAGCAGCTTGGTGGCTATTAACACCGGGGAGCTGTTTTTT. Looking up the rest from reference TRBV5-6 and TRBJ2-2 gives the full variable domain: DAGVTQSPTHLIKTRGQQVTLRCSPKSGHDTVSWYQQALGQGPQFIFQYYEEEERQRGNFPDRFSGHQFPNYSSELNVNALLLGDSALYLCASSLVAINTGELFFGEGSRLTVL.

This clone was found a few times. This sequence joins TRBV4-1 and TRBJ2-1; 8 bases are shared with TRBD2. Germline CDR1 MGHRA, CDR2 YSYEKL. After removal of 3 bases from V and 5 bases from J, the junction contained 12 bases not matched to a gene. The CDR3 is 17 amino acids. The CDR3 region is CASSHLPALRGDNEQFF. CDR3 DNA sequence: TGCGCCAGCAGCCATCTACCTGCGTTGCGGGGGGACAATGAGCAGTTCTTC.

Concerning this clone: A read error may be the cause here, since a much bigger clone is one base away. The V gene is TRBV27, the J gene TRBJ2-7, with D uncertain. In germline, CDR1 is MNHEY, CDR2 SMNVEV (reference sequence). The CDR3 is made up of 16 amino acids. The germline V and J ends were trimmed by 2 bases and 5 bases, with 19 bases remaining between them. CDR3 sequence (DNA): TGTGCCAGCAGTTTACGGTTAGGGCTGAGTAGTGACGAGCAGTACTTC. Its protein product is CASSLRLGLSSDEQYF.

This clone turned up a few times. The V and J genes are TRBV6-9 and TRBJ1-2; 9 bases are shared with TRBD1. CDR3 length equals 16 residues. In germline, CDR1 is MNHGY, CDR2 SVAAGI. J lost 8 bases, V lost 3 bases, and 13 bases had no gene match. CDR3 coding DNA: TGTGCCAGCAGTTACTCGGGACAGGGTGGAGGAGGCGGCTACACCTTC. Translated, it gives CASSYSGQGGGGGYTF.

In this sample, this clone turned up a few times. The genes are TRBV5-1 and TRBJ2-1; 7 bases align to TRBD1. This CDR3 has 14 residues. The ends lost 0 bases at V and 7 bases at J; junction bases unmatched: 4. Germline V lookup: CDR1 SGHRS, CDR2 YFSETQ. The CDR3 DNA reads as TGCGCCAGCAGCTTGGGACAGGGTACGAATGAGCAGTTCTTC. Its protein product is CASSLGQGTNEQFF. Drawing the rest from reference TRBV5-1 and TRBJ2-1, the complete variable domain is KAGVTQTPRYLIKTRGQQVTLSCSPISGHRSVSWYQQTPGQGLQFLFEYFSETQRNKGNFPGRFSGRQFSNSRSEMNVSTLELGDSALYLCASSLGQGTNEQFFGPGTRLTVL.

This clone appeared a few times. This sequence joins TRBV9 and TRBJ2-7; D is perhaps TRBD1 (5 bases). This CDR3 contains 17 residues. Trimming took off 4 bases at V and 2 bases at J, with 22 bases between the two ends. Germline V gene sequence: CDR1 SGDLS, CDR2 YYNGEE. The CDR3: CASSPHSTPRGTYEQYF. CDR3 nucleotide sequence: TGTGCCAGCAGCCCTCATAGTACCCCAAGGGGAACCTACGAGCAGTACTTC.

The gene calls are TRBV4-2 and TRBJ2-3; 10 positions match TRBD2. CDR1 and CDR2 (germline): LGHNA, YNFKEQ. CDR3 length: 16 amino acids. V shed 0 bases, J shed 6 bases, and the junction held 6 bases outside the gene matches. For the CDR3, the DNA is TGTGCCAGCAGCCAAGATTTGCTAGCGGGAGATGATACGCAGTATTTT. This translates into CASSQDLLAGDDTQYF.

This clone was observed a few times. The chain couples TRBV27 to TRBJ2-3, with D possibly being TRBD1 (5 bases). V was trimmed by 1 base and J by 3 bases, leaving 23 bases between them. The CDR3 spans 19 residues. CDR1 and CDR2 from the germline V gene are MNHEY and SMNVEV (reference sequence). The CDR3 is CASSLWARVALYPTDTQYF. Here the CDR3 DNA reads TGTGCCAGCAGTTTATGGGCCAGGGTTGCCCTTTATCCGACAGATACGCAGTATTTT.

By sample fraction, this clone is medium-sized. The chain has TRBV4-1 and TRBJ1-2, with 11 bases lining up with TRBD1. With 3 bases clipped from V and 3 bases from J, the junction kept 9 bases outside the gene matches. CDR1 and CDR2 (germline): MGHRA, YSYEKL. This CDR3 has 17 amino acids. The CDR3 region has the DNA TGCGCCAGCAGCCATCCGGGACAGGGGGGGGCGGACTATGGCTACACCTTC. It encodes CASSHPGQGGADYGYTF.

CDR3 nucleotides: TGTGCCAGCACGAGGACAGGGATGAACACTGAAGCTTTCTTT. Amino acids: CASTRTGMNTEAFF. The rearrangement joins TRBV6-5 to TRBJ1-1, with 8 positions matching TRBD1. Germline V lookup: CDR1 MNHEY, CDR2 SVGAGI. The CDR3 contains 14 residues. The ends lost 7 bases at V and 0 bases at J; junction bases unmatched: 4.